This T cell receptor beta chain was profiled in a study of T-cell reconstitution after alpha-beta-depleted transplantation in children listed by TCRdb under 2016. Context from the whole study: Using TCR repertoire profiling, the study quantitatively followed how T-cell immune reconstitution unfolded in children after TCRalphabeta/CD19-depleted allogeneic hematopoietic cell transplantation.

The library came from PCR. TCRdb lists the instrument as Illumina HiSeq 2500. To normalize quantification of the TCRbeta repertoire, the TCR libraries were built with molecular barcoding that relied on unique molecular identifiers. TCRdb passed the public sequencing reads through fastp at Q25 and MiXCR, retaining productive beta sequences. Rows matching on CDR3 protein sequence are summarized as one entry with the most common DNA and genes. The sample table holds approximately 490,000 distinct CDR3 sequences, of which around 13% were seen once. Clones ranked in the top ten supply around 6% of the sample. This clonotype showed up many times. The antigen this receptor binds is unknown. Per-base qualities were not stored, and no clone one base away is much larger. Source: PBMCs from the stem cell graft donor, taken from the stem cell graft. The clonotype originates from a human donor who donated a stem cell graft to a child with combined immunodeficiency.

The bases read TGTGCCAGCAGTTTTGGGGGCGAGGGCTATGGCTACACCTTC. Translation gives CASSFGGEGYGYTF. The rearrangement joined TRBV28 to TRBJ1-2; a tentative D call is TRBD1 (6 bases match). V gives up 3 bases and J gives up 4 bases, and the segment between their germline ends measures 12 bases. Reading the germline V gene gives CDR1 MDHEN and CDR2 SYDVKM. CDR3 length: 14 amino acids, cysteine to phenylalanine. Of all the DNA, just the CDR3 is kept, 42 bases in frame from base 1.